This TCR beta chain was obtained from a study of beta chain features in type 1 diabetes. V gave up 3 bases and J gave up 9 bases, with 6 bases separating them. The CDR3 is 12 amino acids. Per germline, CDR1 SEHNR and CDR2 FQNEAQ (reference sequence). Every bit of the isolated RNA underwent reverse transcription, so sequencing read expressed TCRB transcripts. Sequencing was performed with immunoSEQ multiplex PCR; in TCRdb, only in-frame clones are kept and a portion is missing. The top ten hold around 0.02% of the sample, which has about 360,000 clones, around 12% seen once. The clonotype comes from a man aged 18 to 30 in good health. Material: naive CD4+ T cells from blood. The chain couples TRBV7-9 to TRBJ1-6; maybe TRBD1 (5 bases). The CDR3 DNA reads as TGTGCCAGCAGCTTCCAGGGTTCACCCCTCCACTTT. Translated: CASSFQGSPLHF.